The clone carrying this TCR beta chain showed up just a few times. The data were obtained in a study of OX40 agonist ivuxolimab in advanced cancers. At the level of the study: Every 2 weeks, patients got intravenous ivuxolimab at one of six dose levels (0.01-10 mg/kg). The dose-escalation group included hepatocellular carcinoma, melanoma, renal cell carcinoma and head and neck cancer. Of mixed ages from about 23 to 90 and averaging about 56 years, the group was approximately 84% male.

At cycle 4 day 1, cycle 7 day 1, and baseline, blood was sampled. Data came from immunoSEQ multiplex PCR; TCRdb stores just in-frame clones and leaves some out. The sample consists of about 55,000 clones, 80% to 85% of them appearing once. The V end was cut by 5 bases, the J end by 4 bases, with 17 bases between. This CDR3 is built from 15 residues. The germline CDR1 and CDR2 sequences are SGHVS and FQNEAQ. Sequences were derived from CD4+ or CD8+ T cells sorted from blood, sampled in a trial of the OX40 agonist ivuxolimab. V gene TRBV7-8 combines with J gene TRBJ1-2; a possible D gene is TRBD1 (6 bases). This TCR was sampled from an adult with an advanced solid tumor such as melanoma, head and neck, liver or kidney cancer. This chain's CDR3 is CASSAHRVVVYGYTF. For the CDR3, the DNA is TGTGCCAGCAGCGCACACAGGGTAGTAGTCTATGGCTACACCTTC.